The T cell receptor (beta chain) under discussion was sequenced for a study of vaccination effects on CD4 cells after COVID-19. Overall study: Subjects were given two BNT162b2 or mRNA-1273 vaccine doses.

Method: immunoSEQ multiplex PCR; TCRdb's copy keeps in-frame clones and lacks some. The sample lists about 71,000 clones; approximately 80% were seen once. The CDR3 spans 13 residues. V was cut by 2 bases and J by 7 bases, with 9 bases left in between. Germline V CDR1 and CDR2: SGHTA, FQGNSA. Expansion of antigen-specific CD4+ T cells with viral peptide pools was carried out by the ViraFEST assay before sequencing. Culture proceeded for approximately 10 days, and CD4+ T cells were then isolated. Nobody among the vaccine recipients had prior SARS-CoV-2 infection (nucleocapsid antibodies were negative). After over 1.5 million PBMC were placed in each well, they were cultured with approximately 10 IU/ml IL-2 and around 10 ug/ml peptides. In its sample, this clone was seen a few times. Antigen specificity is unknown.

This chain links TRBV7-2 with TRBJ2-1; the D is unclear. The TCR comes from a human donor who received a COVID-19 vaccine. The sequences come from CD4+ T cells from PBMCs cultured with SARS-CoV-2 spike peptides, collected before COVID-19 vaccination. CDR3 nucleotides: TGTGCCAGCAGCTTAAAGTCCTGGAATGAGCAGTTCTTC. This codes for CASSLKSWNEQFF.